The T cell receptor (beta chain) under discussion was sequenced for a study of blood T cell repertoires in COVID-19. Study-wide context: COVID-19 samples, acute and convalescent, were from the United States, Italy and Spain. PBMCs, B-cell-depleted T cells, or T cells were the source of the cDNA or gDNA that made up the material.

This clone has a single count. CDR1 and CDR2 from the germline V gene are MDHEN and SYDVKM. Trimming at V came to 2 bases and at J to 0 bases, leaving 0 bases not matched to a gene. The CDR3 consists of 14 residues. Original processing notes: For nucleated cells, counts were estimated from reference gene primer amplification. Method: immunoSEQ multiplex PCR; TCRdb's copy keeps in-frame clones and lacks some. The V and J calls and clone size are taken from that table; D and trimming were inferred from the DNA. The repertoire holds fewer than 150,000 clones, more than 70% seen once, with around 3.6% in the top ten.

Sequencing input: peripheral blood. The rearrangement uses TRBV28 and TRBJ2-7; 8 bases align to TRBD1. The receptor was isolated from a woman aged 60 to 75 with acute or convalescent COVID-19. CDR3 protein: CASSLGTGSYEQYF. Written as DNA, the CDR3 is TGTGCCAGCAGTTTAGGGACAGGCTCCTACGAGCAGTACTTC.